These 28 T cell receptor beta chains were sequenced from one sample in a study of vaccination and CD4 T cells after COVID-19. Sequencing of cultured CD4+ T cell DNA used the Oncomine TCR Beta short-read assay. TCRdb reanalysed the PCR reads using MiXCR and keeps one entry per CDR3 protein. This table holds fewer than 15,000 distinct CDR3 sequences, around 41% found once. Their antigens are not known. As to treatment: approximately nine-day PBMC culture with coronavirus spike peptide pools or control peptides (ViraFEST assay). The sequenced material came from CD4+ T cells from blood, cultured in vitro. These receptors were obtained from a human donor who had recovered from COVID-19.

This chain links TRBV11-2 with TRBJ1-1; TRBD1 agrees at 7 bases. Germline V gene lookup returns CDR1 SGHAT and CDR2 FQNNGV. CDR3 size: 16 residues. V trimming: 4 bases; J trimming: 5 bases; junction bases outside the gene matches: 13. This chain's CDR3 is CASSWKSGQGGTEAFF. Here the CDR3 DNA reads TGTGCCAGCAGCTGGAAGAGTGGGCAGGGGGGGACTGAAGCTTTCTTT.

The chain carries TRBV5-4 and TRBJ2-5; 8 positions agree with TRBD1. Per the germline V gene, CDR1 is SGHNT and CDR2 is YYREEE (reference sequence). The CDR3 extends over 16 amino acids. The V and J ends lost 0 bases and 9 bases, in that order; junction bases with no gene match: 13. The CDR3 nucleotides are TGTGCCAGCAGCTTGGGTGGACAGGGCCCCAAGAAGGCCCAGTACTTC. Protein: CASSLGGQGPKKAQYF.

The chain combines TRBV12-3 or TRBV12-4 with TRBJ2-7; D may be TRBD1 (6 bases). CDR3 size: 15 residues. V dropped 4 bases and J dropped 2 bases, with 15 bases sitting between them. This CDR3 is CASSSGTRRPYEQYF. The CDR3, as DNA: TGTGCCAGCAGTTCTGGGACAAGGAGGCCCTACGAGCAGTACTTC.

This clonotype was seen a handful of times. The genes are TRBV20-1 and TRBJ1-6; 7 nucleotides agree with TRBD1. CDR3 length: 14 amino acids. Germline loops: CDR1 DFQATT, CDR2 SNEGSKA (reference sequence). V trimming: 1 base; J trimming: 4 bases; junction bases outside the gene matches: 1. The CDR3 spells CSARGGQYNSPLHF. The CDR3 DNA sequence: TGCAGTGCTAGAGGGGGACAGTATAATTCACCCCTCCACTTT.

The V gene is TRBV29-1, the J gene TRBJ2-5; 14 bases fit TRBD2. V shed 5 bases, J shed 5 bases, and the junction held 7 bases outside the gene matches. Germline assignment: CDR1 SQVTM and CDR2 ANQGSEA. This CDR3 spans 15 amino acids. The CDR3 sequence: CSVRQGTSGGETQYF. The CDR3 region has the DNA TGCAGCGTTCGTCAAGGGACTAGCGGGGGTGAGACCCAGTACTTC.

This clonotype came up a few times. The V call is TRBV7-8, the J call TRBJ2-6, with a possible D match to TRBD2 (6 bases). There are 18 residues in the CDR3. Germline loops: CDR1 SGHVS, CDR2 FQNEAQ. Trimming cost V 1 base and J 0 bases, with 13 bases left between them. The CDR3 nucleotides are TGTGCCAGCAGCTTAGGAGGGAGGAGAGCCTCTGGGGCCAACGTCCTGACTTTC. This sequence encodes CASSLGGRRASGANVLTF. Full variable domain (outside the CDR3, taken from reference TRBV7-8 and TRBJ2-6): GAGVSQSPRYKVAKRGQDVALRCDPISGHVSLFWYQQALGQGPEFLTYFQNEAQLDKSGLPSDRFFAERPEGSVSTLKIQRTQQEDSAVYLCASSLGGRRASGANVLTFGAGSRLTVL.

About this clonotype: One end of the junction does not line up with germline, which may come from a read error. CDR3 amino acids: CATSELSGF. CDR3 nucleotide sequence: TGTGCCACCAGTGAACTGAGCGGTTTC. J is TRBJ2-7 and V is TRBV24-1; weak D call: TRBD2 (5 bases). CDR1 is KGHDR, CDR2 SFDVKD, per germline. The CDR3 is 9 residues long.

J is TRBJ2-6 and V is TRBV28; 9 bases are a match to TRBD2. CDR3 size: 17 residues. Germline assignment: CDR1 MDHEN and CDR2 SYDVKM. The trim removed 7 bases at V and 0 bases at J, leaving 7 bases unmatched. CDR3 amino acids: CASTLSGSFSGANVLTF. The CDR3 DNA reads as TGTGCCAGCACGCTTAGCGGGAGTTTCTCTGGGGCCAACGTCCTGACTTTC.

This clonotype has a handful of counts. CDR3 in amino acids: CASTINSDYTF. DNA for the CDR3: TGTGCCAGCACAATCAATTCTGACTACACCTTC. The chain has TRBV12-3 or TRBV12-4 and TRBJ1-2; no clear D gene. The CDR3 is 11 amino acids. V shed 7 bases and J shed 10 bases, with 13 bases lying between them.

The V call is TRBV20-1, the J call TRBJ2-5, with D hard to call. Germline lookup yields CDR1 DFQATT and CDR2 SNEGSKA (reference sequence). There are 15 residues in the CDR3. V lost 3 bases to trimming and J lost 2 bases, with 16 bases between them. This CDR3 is CSARALAGNQETQYF. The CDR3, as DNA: TGCAGTGCTAGGGCTTTAGCAGGAAATCAAGAGACCCAGTACTTC.

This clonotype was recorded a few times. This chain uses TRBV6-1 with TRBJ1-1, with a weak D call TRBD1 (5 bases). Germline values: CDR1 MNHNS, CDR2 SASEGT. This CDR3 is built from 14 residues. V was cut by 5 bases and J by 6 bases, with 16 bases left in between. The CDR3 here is CASSPGPRGSEAFF. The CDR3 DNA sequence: TGTGCCAGCAGTCCCGGGCCTAGGGGTTCTGAAGCTTTCTTT.

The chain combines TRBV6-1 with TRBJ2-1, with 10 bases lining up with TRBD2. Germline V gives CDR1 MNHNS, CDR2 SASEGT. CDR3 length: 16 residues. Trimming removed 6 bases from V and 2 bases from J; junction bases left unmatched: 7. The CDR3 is CASSPAGGPPYNEQFF. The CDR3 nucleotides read TGTGCCAGCAGCCCAGCGGGAGGGCCGCCCTACAATGAGCAGTTCTTC.

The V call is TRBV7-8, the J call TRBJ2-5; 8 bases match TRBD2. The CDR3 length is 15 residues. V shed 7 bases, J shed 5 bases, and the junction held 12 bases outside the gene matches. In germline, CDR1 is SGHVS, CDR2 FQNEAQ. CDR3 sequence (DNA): TGTGCCAGCACTCAGACGGCGGGGGGTTGGGAGACCCAGTACTTC. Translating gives CASTQTAGGWETQYF.

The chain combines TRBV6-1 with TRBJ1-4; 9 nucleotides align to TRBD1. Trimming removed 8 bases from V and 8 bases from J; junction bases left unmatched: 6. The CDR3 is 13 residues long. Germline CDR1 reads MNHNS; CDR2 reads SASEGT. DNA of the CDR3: TGTGCCAGCGGCCGGGACAGGGACGAAAAACTGTTTTTT. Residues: CASGRDRDEKLFF.

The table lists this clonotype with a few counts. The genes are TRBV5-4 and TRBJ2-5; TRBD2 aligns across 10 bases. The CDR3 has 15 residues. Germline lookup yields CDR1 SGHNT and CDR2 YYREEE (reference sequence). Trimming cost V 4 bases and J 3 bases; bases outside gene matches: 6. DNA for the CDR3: TGTGCCAGCAGCCCCCTCACTAGCGGGGAAGAGACCCAGTACTTC. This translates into CASSPLTSGEETQYF.

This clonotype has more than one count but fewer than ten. The CDR3 sequence: CASSDGTGGSGNQPQHF. Here the CDR3 DNA reads TGTGCCAGCAGCGACGGGACAGGGGGCTCGGGCAATCAGCCCCAGCATTTT. The chain recombines TRBV5-5 with TRBJ1-5; 12 bases are shared with TRBD1. Trimming took 4 bases from V and 2 from J; bases not matched to a gene: 7. The CDR3 has 17 amino acids. Germline CDR1 and CDR2: SGHKS and YYEKEE (reference sequence).

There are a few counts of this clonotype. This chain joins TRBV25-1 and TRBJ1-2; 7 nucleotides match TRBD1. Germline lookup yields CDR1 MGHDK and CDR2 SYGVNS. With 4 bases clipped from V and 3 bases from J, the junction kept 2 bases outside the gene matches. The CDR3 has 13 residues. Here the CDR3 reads CASSGQGHYGYTF. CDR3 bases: TGTGCCAGCAGTGGACAGGGTCACTATGGCTACACCTTC.

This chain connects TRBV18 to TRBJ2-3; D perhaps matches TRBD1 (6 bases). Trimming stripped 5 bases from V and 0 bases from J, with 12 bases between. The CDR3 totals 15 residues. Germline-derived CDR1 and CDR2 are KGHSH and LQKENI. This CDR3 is CASSAMDRSTDTQYF. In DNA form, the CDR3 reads TGTGCCAGCTCAGCCATGGACAGAAGCACAGATACGCAGTATTTT.

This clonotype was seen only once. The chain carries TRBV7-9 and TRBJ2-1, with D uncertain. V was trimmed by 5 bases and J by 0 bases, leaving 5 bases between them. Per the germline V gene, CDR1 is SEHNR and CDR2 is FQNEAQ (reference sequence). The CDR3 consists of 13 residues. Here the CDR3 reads CASSRSSYNEQFF. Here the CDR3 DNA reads TGTGCCAGCAGCCGTAGCTCCTACAATGAGCAGTTCTTC. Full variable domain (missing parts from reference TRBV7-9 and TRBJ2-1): DTGVSQNPRHKITKRGQNVTFRCDPISEHNRLYWYRQTLGQGPEFLTYFQNEAQLEKSRLLSDRFSAERPKGSFSTLEIQRTEQGDSAMYLCASSRSSYNEQFFGPGTRLTVL.

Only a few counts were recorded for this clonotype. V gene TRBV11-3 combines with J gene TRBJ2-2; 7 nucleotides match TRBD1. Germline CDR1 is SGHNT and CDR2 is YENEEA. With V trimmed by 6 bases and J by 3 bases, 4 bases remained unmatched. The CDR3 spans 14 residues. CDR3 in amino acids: CASRKGQHTGELFF. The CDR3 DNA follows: TGTGCCAGCAGGAAGGGACAGCACACCGGGGAGCTGTTTTTT.

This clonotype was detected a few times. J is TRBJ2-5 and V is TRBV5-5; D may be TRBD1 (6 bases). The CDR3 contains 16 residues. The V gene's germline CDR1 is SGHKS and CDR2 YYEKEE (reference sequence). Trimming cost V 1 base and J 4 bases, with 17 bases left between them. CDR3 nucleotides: TGTGCCAGCAGCTTGCCCCAGGGGACACCCGGAGAGACCCAGTACTTC. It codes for CASSLPQGTPGETQYF.

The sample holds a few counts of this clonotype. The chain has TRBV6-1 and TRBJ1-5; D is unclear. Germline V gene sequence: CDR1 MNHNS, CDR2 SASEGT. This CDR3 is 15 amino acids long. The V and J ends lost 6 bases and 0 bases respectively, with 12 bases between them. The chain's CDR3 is CASRPSSNSNQPQHF. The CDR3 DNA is TGTGCCAGCAGACCCAGCAGTAATAGCAATCAGCCCCAGCATTTT.

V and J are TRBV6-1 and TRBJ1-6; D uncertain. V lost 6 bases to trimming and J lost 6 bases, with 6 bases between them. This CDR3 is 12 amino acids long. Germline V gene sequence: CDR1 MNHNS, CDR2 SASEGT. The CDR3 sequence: CASRVRNSPLHF. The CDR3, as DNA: TGTGCCAGCAGGGTTCGTAATTCACCCCTCCACTTT.

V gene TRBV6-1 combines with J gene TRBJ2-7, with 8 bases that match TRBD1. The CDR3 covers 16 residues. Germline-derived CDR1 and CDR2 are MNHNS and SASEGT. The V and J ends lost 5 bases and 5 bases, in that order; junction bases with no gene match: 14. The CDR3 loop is CASSKRGTGGRDEQYF. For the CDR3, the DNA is TGTGCCAGCAGTAAACGTGGGACAGGTGGGCGGGACGAGCAGTACTTC.

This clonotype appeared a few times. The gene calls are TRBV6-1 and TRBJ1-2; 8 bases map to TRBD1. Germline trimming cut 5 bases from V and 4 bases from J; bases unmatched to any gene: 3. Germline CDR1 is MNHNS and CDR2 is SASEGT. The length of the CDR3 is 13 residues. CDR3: CASSQGAGYGYTF. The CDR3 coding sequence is TGTGCCAGCAGTCAGGGGGCTGGCTATGGCTACACCTTC.

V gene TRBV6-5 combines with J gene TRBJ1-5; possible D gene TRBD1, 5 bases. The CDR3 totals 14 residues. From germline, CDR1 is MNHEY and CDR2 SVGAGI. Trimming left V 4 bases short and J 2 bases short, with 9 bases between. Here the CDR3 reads CASSWQGGNQPQHF. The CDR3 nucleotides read TGTGCCAGCAGTTGGCAGGGTGGCAATCAGCCCCAGCATTTT.

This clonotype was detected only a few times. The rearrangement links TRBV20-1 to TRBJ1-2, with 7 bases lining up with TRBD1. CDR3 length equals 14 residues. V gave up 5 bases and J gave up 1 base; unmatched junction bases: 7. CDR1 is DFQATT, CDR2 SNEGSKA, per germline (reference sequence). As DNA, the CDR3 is TGCAGTGCTCTAGGACAGGAAGTTAACTATGGCTACACCTTC. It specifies CSALGQEVNYGYTF.

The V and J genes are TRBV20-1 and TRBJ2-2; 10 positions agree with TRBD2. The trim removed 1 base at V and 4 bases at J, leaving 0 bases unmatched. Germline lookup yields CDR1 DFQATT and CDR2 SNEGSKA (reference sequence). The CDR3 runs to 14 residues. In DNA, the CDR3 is TGCAGTGCTAGAGGGACTAGCGGCACCGGGGAGCTGTTTTTT. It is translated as CSARGTSGTGELFF.